This T cell receptor (beta chain) originates from a study of siplizumab effects on memory and regulatory T cells. Findings and caveats of the study: Researchers could not give a naive or memory phenotype to roughly 75-95% of proliferating CD4+ or CD8+ clones. No functional test confirmed suppression by proliferating siplizumab-culture Tregs.

The CDR3 consists of 14 residues. The V gene end was trimmed by 5 bases and the J gene end by 8 bases; junction bases not matched to a gene: 6. Germline CDR1 SGHTA, CDR2 FQGNSA. Profiling relied on immunoSEQ multiplex PCR, and the TCRdb table lists in-frame clones only, not all of them. The data hold about 100,000 clones, with over 85% observed a single time. To note about this clone: Its specificity is not known.

Specimen: Tregs sorted from blood. This receptor was obtained from a human donor in good health. J is TRBJ1-2 and V is TRBV7-2; 12 bases are a match to TRBD1. DNA of the CDR3: TGTGCCAGCAGCCAGGGACAGGGGGCGAGAGGCTACACCTTC. Translated, it gives CASSQGQGARGYTF.